A single sample gave rise to the 17 T cell receptor beta chains below, sequenced in a study of beta chain features in type 1 diabetes. Study-wide results and limits: Among all four CD4+ subsets, Type 1 diabetes patients had TCRB CDR3s that were moderately but significantly shorter.

No antigen has been identified for these receptors. What was sequenced were expressed TCRB transcripts, since all of the isolated RNA had been reverse transcribed. The assay was immunoSEQ multiplex PCR, and TCRdb's table has in-frame clones only and misses some. The table shows 100,000 to 150,000 clones, with approximately 10% occurring only once. Specimen: central memory CD4+ T cells from blood. Source of these receptors: a man aged 25-45 years with type 1 diabetes.

This clone was counted once. The chain links TRBV5-4 to TRBJ2-3; D might be TRBD1 (5 bases). Germline lookup yields CDR1 SGHNT and CDR2 YYREEE (reference sequence). The CDR3 covers 13 residues. Trimming cost V 2 bases and J 3 bases, with 7 bases left between them. CDR3 residues: CASSFKGTDTQYF. Written as DNA, the CDR3 is TGTGCCAGCAGCTTTAAGGGGACAGATACGCAGTATTTT.

V is TRBV2 and J is TRBJ2-3, with D maybe TRBD1 (6 bases). Germline V gene lookup returns CDR1 SNHLY and CDR2 FYNNEI. Trimming pared 4 bases from V and 5 bases from J, leaving 13 bases between. The CDR3 sequence is 14 residues long. The CDR3 DNA reads TGTGCCAGCAGTGTTGGGACACAAGGAGATACGCAGTATTTT. The encoded protein is CASSVGTQGDTQYF.

V gene TRBV7-3 combines with J gene TRBJ1-1, with D uncertain. Trimming removed 5 bases from V and 7 bases from J, with 14 bases in between. Germline V gives CDR1 SGHTA, CDR2 FQGTGA. The CDR3 sequence is 13 residues long. Here the CDR3 DNA reads TGTGCCAGCAGCCAAGGTCGGGGTATTGAAGCTTTCTTT. It yields the protein CASSQGRGIEAFF.

The chain employs TRBV7-8 and TRBJ2-4; D perhaps matches TRBD2 (7 bases). The germline CDR1 and CDR2 sequences are SGHVS and FQNEAQ. V dropped 2 bases and J dropped 5 bases, with 13 bases sitting between them. The length of the CDR3 is 15 residues. The chain's CDR3 is CASSLWGGPENIQYF. CDR3 coding DNA: TGTGCCAGCAGCTTATGGGGGGGCCCGGAAAACATTCAGTACTTC.

This clone was recorded a few times. The J gene is TRBJ2-7, the V gene TRBV7-2; D remains unclear. Looked up from germline, CDR1 is SGHTA and CDR2 is FQGNSA. V dropped 2 bases and J dropped 3 bases, with 2 bases sitting between them. The CDR3 is made up of 11 amino acids. The CDR3 here is CASSLYYEQYF. CDR3 DNA: TGTGCCAGCAGCTTATACTACGAGCAGTACTTC.

This clone was seen more than once but under ten times. This chain uses TRBV29-1 with TRBJ2-3, with D unclear. CDR3 length: 18 amino acids. V dropped 0 bases and J dropped 0 bases, with 19 bases sitting between them. From germline, CDR1 is SQVTM and CDR2 ANQGSEA. CDR3 DNA sequence: TGCAGCGTTGAAGAGCAAGACTCATCATATGCAAGCACAGATACGCAGTATTTT. It codes for CSVEEQDSSYASTDTQYF.

This clone was counted between two and nine times. CDR3 sequence reads: CSVGQGGESPLHF. The DNA for the CDR3 is TGCAGCGTCGGACAGGGTGGTGAATCACCCCTCCACTTT. The chain combines TRBV29-1 with TRBJ1-6; 8 bases align to TRBD1. The length of the CDR3 is 13 residues. Germline lookup yields CDR1 SQVTM and CDR2 ANQGSEA. V lost 6 bases to trimming and J lost 10 bases; unmatched junction nucleotides: 8. Variable domain in full (rest from reference TRBV29-1 and TRBJ1-6): SAVISQKPSRDICQRGTSLTIQCQVDSQVTMMFWYRQQPGQSLTLIATANQGSEATYESGFVIDKFPISRPNLTFSTLTVSNMSPEDSSIYLCSVGQGGESPLHFGNGTRLTVT.

The V gene is TRBV4-1, the J gene TRBJ1-2; D remains ambiguous. Germline CDR1 reads MGHRA; CDR2 reads YSYEKL. V shed 1 base and J shed 7 bases, with 19 bases lying between them. This CDR3 has 16 amino acids. The chain's CDR3 is CASSQADGLRTAGYTF. DNA of the CDR3: TGCGCCAGCAGCCAAGCGGACGGACTACGTACCGCTGGCTACACCTTC.

The genes are TRBV4-1 and TRBJ1-2; D unclear. Germline loops: CDR1 MGHRA, CDR2 YSYEKL. The CDR3 sequence is 14 residues long. Trimming shortened V by 0 bases and J by 5 bases, and 10 bases separated the two germline ends. The CDR3, as DNA: TGCGCCAGCAGCCAAGATTGGCGGAGGTATGGCTACACCTTC. This encodes CASSQDWRRYGYTF.

Only a few counts were recorded for this clone. The CDR3 is CASRGDRDKETQYF. The CDR3 DNA follows: TGTGCCAGCAGGGGAGACAGGGACAAAGAGACCCAGTACTTC. The rearrangement uses TRBV11-2 and TRBJ2-5; TRBD1 agrees at 7 bases. V dropped 6 bases and J dropped 3; count of bases not matched to a gene: 7. Germline CDR1 reads SGHAT; CDR2 reads FQNNGV. The CDR3 has 14 amino acids.

This clone was observed a few times. The chain employs TRBV7-9 and TRBJ2-5; tentatively, D is TRBD1 (5 bases). The CDR3 is 15 amino acids. Germline CDR1 reads SEHNR; CDR2 reads FQNEAQ (reference sequence). V was trimmed by 2 bases and J by 4 bases, leaving 14 bases between them. The CDR3 region is CASSLTDSQRETQYF. In DNA form, the CDR3 reads TGTGCCAGCAGCTTAACTGACAGTCAGAGAGAGACCCAGTACTTC.

J is TRBJ1-1 and V is TRBV5-4; unclear D gene. Germline V CDR1 and CDR2: SGHNT, YYREEE (reference sequence). Between the trimmed V and J ends, which lost 1 base and 1 base, there was a span of 20 bases. This CDR3 spans 18 amino acids. The CDR3 DNA sequence: TGTGCCAGCAGCTTGAGGGCAGAGCCCGGGAAGGCGAACACTGAAGCTTTCTTT. Protein: CASSLRAEPGKANTEAFF.

This chain uses TRBV28 with TRBJ1-5; 8 bases agree with TRBD1. Germline loops: CDR1 MDHEN, CDR2 SYDVKM. V lost 5 bases and J lost 7; bases outside the gene matches: 13. The CDR3 is made up of 16 amino acids. CDR3 DNA sequence: TGTGCCAGCAGTCCACCCCCAGGACAGGGCGACCAGCCCCAGCATTTT. This gives the protein CASSPPPGQGDQPQHF.

Only a few counts were recorded for this clone. This sequence joins TRBV28 and TRBJ1-1, with TRBD1 matching 9 bases. From germline, CDR1 is MDHEN and CDR2 SYDVKM. The CDR3 length is 16 residues. The junction had 6 bases not matched to a gene; V was cut back by 2 bases and J by 2 bases. CDR3 protein: CASSLRLDRGNTEAFF. CDR3 bases: TGTGCCAGCAGTTTACGGCTGGACAGGGGAAACACTGAAGCTTTCTTT.

This clone was counted a few times. This rearrangement joins TRBV5-4 to TRBJ1-1; D is ambiguous. The CDR3 spans 15 residues. Germline V lookup: CDR1 SGHNT, CDR2 YYREEE (reference sequence). V lost 0 bases and J 1 base, leaving 10 bases between the germline ends. The CDR3 loop reads CASSLDAGRNTEAFF. CDR3 DNA sequence: TGTGCCAGCAGCTTGGATGCGGGTCGGAACACTGAAGCTTTCTTT.

This clone was seen more than once but under ten times. The chain combines TRBV2 with TRBJ1-1, with D possibly being TRBD1 (5 bases). CDR3 size: 12 residues. Trimming shortened V by 8 bases and J by 4 bases, and 11 bases separated the two germline ends. CDR1 and CDR2 from the germline V gene are SNHLY and FYNNEI. The CDR3 DNA sequence: TGTGCCAGCGCGCAGGGAAGCACTGAAGCTTTCTTT. It specifies CASAQGSTEAFF.

This chain joins TRBV9 and TRBJ2-3; a weak D match, TRBD1 (6 bases). Per the germline V gene, CDR1 is SGDLS and CDR2 is YYNGEE. This CDR3 spans 13 amino acids. V was cut by 6 bases and J by 0 bases, with 8 bases left in between. CDR3 amino acids: CASNDRSTDTQYF. The CDR3 bases are TGTGCCAGCAACGACAGGAGCACAGATACGCAGTATTTT.